This T cell receptor beta chain was found in a study of blood T cell repertoires in COVID-19. Overall study context: Samples representing acute and convalescent COVID-19 were sourced from the United States, Italy and Spain. Nucleic acid was either cDNA or gDNA, and it came from T cells, B-cell-depleted T cells, or PBMCs.

Trimming removed 1 base at V and 4 bases at J, with 9 bases between. This CDR3 is 14 amino acids long. Per the germline V gene, CDR1 is SGHNT and CDR2 is YYREEE (reference sequence). In the source study's methods: The assay estimated nucleated cells by amplifying reference gene primers. Sequenced by immunoSEQ multiplex PCR; TCRdb stores in-frame clones only, minus some. Clone size and V and J calls were adopted from that table, with D and trimming inferred from the DNA. The sample holds under 250,000 clones, 89% seen once. The sequencing sample was made of peripheral blood. The rearrangement uses TRBV5-4 and TRBJ2-1; D call uncertain. This TCR derives from a woman aged 40-49 years with acute or convalescent COVID-19. CDR3 sequence: CASSLIYNYNEQFF. The CDR3 DNA reads TGTGCCAGCAGCTTGATTTACAATTACAATGAGCAGTTCTTC.